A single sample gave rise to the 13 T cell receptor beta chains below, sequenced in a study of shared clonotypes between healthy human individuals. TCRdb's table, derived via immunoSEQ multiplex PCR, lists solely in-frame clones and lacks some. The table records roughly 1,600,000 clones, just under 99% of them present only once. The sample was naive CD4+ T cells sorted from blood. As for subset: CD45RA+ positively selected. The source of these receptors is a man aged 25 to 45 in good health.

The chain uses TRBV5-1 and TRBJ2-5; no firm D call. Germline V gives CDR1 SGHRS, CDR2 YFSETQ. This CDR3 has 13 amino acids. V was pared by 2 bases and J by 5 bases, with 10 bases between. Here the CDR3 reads CASSFSARETQYF. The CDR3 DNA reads TGCGCCAGCAGCTTTTCGGCGCGGGAGACCCAGTACTTC.

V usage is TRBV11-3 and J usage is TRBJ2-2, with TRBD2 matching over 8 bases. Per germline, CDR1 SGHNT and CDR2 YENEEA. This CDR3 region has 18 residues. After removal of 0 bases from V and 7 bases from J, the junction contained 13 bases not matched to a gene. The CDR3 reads CASSLDPFGRAPNGELFF. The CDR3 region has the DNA TGTGCCAGCAGCTTAGATCCTTTCGGGAGGGCCCCTAACGGGGAGCTGTTTTTT. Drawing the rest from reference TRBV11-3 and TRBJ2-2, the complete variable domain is EAGVVQSPRYKIIEKKQPVAFWCNPISGHNTLYWYLQNLGQGPELLIRYENEEAVDDSQLPKDRFSAERLKGVDSTLKIQPAELGDSAVYLCASSLDPFGRAPNGELFFGEGSRLTVL.

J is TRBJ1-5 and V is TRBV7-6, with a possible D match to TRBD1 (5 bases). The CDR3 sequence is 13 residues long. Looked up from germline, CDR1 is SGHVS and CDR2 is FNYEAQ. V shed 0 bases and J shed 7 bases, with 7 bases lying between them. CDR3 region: CASSLAGRQPQHF. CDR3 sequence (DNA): TGTGCCAGCAGCTTAGCGGGGCGGCAGCCCCAGCATTTT.

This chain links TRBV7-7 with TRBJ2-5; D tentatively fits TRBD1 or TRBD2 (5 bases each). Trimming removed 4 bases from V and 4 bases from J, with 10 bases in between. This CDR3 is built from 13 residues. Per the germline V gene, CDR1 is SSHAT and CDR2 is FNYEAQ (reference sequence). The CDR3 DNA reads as TGTGCCAGCAGCTCTCCAGGGAGAGAGACCCAGTACTTC. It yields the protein CASSSPGRETQYF.

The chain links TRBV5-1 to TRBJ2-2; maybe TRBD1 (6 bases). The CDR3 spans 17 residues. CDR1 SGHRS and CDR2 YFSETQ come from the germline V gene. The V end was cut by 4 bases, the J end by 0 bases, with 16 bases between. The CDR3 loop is CASSPAGDPANTGELFF. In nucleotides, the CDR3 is TGCGCCAGCAGCCCGGCAGGGGACCCCGCGAACACCGGGGAGCTGTTTTTT.

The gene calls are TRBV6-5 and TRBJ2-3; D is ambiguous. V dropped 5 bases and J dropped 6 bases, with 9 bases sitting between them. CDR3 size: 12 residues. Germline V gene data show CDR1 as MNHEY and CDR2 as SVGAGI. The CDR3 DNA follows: TGTGCCAGCAGTCACGCGTGGGATACGCAGTATTTT. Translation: CASSHAWDTQYF.

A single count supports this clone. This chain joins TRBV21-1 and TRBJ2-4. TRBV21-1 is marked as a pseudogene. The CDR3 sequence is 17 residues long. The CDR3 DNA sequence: TGTGCCAGCAGCAAAGAACGACCCGCCCCGAGACAAAACATTCAGTACTTC. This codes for CASSKERPAPRQNIQYF.

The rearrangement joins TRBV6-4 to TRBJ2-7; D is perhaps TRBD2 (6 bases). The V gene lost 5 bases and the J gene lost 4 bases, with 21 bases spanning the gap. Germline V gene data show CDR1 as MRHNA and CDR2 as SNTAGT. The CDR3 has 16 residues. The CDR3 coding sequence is TGTGCCAGCAGTCAATATAGCGGTCCCAGGAGGTACGAGCAGTACTTC. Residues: CASSQYSGPRRYEQYF.

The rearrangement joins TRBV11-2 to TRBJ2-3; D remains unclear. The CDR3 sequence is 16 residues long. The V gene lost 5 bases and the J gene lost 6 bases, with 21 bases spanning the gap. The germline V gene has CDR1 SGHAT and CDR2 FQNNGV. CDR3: CASSPMRSSITDTQYF. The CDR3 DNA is TGTGCCAGCAGCCCCATGCGGTCCTCCATCACTGATACGCAGTATTTT.

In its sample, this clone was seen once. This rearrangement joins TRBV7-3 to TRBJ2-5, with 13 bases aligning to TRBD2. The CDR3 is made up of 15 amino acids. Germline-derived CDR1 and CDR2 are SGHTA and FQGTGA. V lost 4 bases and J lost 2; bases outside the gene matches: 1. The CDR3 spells CASSSTSGRQETQYF. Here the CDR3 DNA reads TGTGCCAGCAGCTCGACTAGCGGGAGGCAAGAGACCCAGTACTTC.

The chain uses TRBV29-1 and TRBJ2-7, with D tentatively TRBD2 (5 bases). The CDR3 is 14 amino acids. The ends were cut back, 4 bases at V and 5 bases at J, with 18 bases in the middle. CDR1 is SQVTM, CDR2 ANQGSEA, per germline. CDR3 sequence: CSVGGRGVFDEQYF. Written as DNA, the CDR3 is TGCAGCGTTGGAGGGCGAGGAGTTTTCGACGAGCAGTACTTC.

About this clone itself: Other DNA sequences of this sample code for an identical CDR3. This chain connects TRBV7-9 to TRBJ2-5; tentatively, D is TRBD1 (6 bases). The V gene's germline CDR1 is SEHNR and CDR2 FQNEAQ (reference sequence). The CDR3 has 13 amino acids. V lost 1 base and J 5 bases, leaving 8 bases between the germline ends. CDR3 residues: CASSLGGLETQYF. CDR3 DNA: TGTGCCAGCAGCTTAGGGGGGCTGGAGACCCAGTACTTC.

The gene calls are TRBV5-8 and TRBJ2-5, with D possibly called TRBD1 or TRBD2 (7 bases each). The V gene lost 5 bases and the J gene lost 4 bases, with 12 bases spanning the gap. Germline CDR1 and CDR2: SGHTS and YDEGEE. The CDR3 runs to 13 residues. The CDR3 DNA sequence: TGTGCCAGCAGGCCAGGGGGGGGAGAGACCCAGTACTTC. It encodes CASRPGGGETQYF.